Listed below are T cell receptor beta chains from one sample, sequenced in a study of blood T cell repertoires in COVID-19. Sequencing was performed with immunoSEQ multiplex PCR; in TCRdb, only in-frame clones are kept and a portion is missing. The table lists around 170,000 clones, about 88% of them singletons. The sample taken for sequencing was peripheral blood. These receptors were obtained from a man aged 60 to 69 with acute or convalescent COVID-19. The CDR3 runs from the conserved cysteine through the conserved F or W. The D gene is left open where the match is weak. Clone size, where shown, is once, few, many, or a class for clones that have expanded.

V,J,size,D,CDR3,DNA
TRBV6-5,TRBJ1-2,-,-,CASIKGGTYGYTF,TGTGCCAGCATCAAAGGGGGAACCTATGGCTACACCTTC
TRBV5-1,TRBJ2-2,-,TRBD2,CASRPAGGTGELFF,TGCGCCAGCAGACCCGCGGGGGGGACCGGGGAGCTGTTTTTT
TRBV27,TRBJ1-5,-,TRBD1,CASSFDLQGNQPQHF,TGTGCCAGCAGTTTCGACTTACAGGGGAATCAGCCCCAGCATTTT
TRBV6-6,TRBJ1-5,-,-,CASSYSYGGANQPQHF,TGTGCCAGCAGTTACTCGTATGGGGGCGCAAATCAGCCCCAGCATTTT
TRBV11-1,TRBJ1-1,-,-,CASSLGHREAFF,TGTGCCAGCAGCTTAGGTCACCGGGAAGCTTTCTTT
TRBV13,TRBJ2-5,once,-,CASRKGTGETQYF,TGTGCCAGCAGGAAAGGAACGGGTGAGACCCAGTACTTC
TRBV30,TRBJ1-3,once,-,CAWNLGGFPFAGNTIYF,TGTGCCTGGAACCTGGGAGGGTTCCCATTCGCGGGAAACACCATATATTTT
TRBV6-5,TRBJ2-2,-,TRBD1,CASGTGETNTGELFF,TGTGCCAGTGGGACAGGCGAAACGAACACCGGGGAGCTGTTTTTT
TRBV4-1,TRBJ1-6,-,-,CASSQGGPNSPLHF,TGCGCCAGCAGCCAAGGCGGCCCCAATTCACCCCTCCACTTT
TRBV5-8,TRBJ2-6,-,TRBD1,CASSRDRGFGANVLTF,TGTGCCAGCAGCCGGGACAGGGGCTTTGGGGCCAACGTCCTGACTTTC
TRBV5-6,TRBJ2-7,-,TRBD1,CASSYSGTGGYEQYF,TGTGCCAGCAGCTACTCCGGGACAGGGGGTTACGAGCAGTACTTC
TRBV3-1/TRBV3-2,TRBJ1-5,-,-,CASSLHGGVNQPQHF,TGTGCCAGCAGCCTCCACGGGGGGGTGAATCAGCCCCAGCATTTT
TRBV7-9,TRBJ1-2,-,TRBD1,CASSLEGAVRGYTF,TGTGCCAGCAGCTTAGAGGGGGCTGTTCGTGGCTACACCTTC
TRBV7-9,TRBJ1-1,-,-,CASSFWSGGVDTEAFF,TGTGCCAGCAGCTTTTGGTCAGGCGGGGTGGACACTGAAGCTTTCTTT
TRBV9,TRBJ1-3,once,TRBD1,CASSVAGRGNGNTIYF,TGTGCCAGCAGCGTAGCGGGCAGGGGGAATGGAAACACCATATATTTT
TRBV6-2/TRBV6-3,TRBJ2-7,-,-,CASSYRALSSYEQYF,TGTGCCAGCAGTTACAGAGCGCTGAGCTCCTACGAGCAGTACTTC
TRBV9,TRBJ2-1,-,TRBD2,CASSVGGLSSYNEQFF,TGTGCCAGCAGCGTAGGGGGACTAAGCTCCTACAATGAGCAGTTCTTC
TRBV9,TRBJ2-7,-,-,CASSVGPRPSEQYF,TGTGCCAGCAGCGTTGGGCCCCGTCCCTCCGAGCAGTACTTC
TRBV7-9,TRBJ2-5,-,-,CASSLEQWTQYF,TGTGCCAGCAGCTTAGAACAATGGACCCAGTACTTC
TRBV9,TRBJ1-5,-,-,CASSAGGTGNQPQHF,TGTGCCAGCAGCGCCGGGGGGACGGGCAATCAGCCCCAGCATTTT
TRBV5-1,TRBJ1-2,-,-,CASSPDSYGYTF,TGCGCCAGCAGCCCCGACAGCTATGGCTACACCTTC
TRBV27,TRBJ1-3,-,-,CASAIEGRRGNTIYF,TGTGCCAGCGCCATTGAAGGGAGGAGAGGAAACACCATATATTTT
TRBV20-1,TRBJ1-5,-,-,CSASYSQGNSNQPQHF,TGCAGTGCTAGTTATTCCCAGGGGAATAGCAATCAGCCCCAGCATTTT
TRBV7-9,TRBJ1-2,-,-,CASSPSGGGASGYTF,TGTGCCAGCAGCCCGTCTGGAGGAGGAGCGAGTGGCTACACCTTC
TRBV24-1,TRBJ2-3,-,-,CATSDGYGYPTDTQYF,TGTGCCACCAGTGATGGGTACGGGTACCCCACAGATACGCAGTATTTT
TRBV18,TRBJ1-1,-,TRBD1,CASSPQGQGVTEAFF,TGTGCCAGCTCACCGCAGGGACAGGGGGTCACTGAAGCTTTCTTT
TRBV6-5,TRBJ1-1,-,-,CASSYSLQMNTEAFF,TGTGCCAGCAGTTACTCGCTACAGATGAACACTGAAGCTTTCTTT
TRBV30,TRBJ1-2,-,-,CAWSVQGGYGYTF,TGTGCCTGGAGTGTACAGGGTGGCTATGGCTACACCTTC
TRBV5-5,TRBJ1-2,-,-,CASSWAPTASYGYTF,TGTGCCAGCAGCTGGGCCCCGACGGCTTCCTATGGCTACACCTTC
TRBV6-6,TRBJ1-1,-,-,CASIINTEAFF,TGTGCCAGCATTATAAACACTGAAGCTTTCTTT
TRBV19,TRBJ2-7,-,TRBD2,CASSIGLADSYEQYF,TGTGCCAGTAGTATAGGACTAGCGGACTCCTACGAGCAGTACTTC
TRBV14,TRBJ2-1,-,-,CASSQGHVEQFF,TGTGCCAGCAGCCAAGGGCATGTTGAGCAGTTCTTC
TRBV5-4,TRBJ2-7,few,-,CASSLGQVSYEQYF,TGTGCCAGCAGCTTGGGGCAAGTCTCCTACGAGCAGTACTTC
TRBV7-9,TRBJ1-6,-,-,CASSLDQVSGSPLHF,TGTGCCAGCAGCTTAGATCAGGTCAGCGGTTCACCCCTCCACTTT
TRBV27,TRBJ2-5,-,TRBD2,CASSLQTSGGQETQYF,TGTGCCAGCAGTTTACAGACTAGCGGGGGCCAAGAGACCCAGTACTTC
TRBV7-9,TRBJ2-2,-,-,CATQGRNTGELFF,TGTGCCACCCAGGGGAGGAACACCGGGGAGCTGTTTTTT
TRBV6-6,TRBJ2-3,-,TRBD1,CASTTRDRVGGTQYF,TGTGCCAGTACTACCCGGGACAGGGTTGGAGGTACGCAGTATTTT